This T cell receptor (beta chain) was captured in a study of Graves' ophthalmopathy and Graves' hyperthyroidism. Thyroid ultrasound, orbital computed tomography, TRAb, serum thyroxine and clinical symptoms formed the basis of diagnosis. This clonotype came up a few times. Amplification of TCR beta CDR3 regions used RNA transcripts. The library came from an HTBI-primed first-round RT-PCR and a second-round multiplex PCR. TCRdb called the multiplex PCR reads again in MiXCR, with one record for every CDR3 protein. The sample includes about 1.1 million distinct CDR3 sequences, approximately 35% of them seen just once. The TCR comes from an adult man with Graves' hyperthyroidism. Source material: peripheral blood or thyroid tissue (not recorded which).

The CDR3 protein is CASRAGSGGYTF. In DNA form, the CDR3 reads TGTGCCAGCCGAGCCGGGTCTGGGGGCTACACCTTC. J is TRBJ1-2 and V is TRBV7-2, with unresolved D. The CDR3 has 12 residues. CDR1 and CDR2 from the germline V gene are SGHTA and FQGNSA. Trimming removed 8 bases from V and 8 bases from J, with 15 bases in between.